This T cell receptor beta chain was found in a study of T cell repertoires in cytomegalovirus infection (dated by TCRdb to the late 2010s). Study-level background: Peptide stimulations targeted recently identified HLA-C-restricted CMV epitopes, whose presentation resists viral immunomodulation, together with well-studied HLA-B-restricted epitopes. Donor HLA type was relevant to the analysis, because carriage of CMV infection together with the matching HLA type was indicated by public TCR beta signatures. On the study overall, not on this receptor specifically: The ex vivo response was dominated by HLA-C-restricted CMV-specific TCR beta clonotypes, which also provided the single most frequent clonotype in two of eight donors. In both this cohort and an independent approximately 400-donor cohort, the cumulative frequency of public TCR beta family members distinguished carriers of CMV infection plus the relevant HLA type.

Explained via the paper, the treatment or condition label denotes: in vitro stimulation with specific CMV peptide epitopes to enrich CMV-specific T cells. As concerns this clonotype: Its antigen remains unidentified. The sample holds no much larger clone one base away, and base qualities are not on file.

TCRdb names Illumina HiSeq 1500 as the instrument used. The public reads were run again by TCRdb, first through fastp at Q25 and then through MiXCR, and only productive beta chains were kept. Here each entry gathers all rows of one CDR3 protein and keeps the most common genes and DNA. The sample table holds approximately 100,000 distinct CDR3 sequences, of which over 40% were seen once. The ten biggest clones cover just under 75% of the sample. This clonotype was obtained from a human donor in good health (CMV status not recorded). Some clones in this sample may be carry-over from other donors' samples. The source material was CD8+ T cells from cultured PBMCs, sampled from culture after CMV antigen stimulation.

The nucleotides are TGTGCCAGCAGTGAATATCGGGCAGGGTTGGCGAACACTGAAGCTTTCTTT. It codes for CASSEYRAGLANTEAFF. The chain is made from TRBV25-1 and TRBJ1-1, and perhaps TRBD1 as D gene, on 5 matching bases. CDR1 and CDR2 (MGHDK, SYGVNS) derive from the germline V gene. Spanning cysteine to phenylalanine, the CDR3 consists of 17 amino acids. Just the 51-base CDR3 DNA is kept, in frame starting at base 1. A distance of 15 bases separates the germline ends of V and J, which lose 0 bases and 1 base respectively.